The sample holds a few counts of the clone carrying this T cell receptor beta chain. The PCR ran on 60 Vbeta and 13 Jbeta primers. Using immunoSEQ multiplex PCR, the repertoire was profiled, and TCRdb retains in-frame clones only, with some absent. The data contain 120,000 or so clones, over 65% of them seen just once; the ten biggest clones take up about 2%. This sample is part of a study of cytomegalovirus exposure and HLA in healthy donors. The CDR3 extends over 13 amino acids. Trimming took 2 bases from V and 7 from J; bases not matched to a gene: 4. In germline, CDR1 is SEHNR, CDR2 FQNEAQ (reference sequence).

The sequence came from a man between 18 and 35 years old in good health and CMV-seronegative. This chain joins TRBV7-9 and TRBJ1-1, with 7 nucleotides matching TRBD1. Sequencing was done on a sample of PBMCs. CDR3 region: CASSLLAGGEAFF. CDR3 nucleotides: TGTGCCAGCAGCTTATTGGCAGGGGGTGAAGCTTTCTTT.